This TCR beta chain emerged from a study of Ad26.COV2.S vaccination and SARS-CoV-2 variants. Germline V gene data show CDR1 as SGHRS and CDR2 as YFSETQ. With V trimmed by 4 bases and J by 5 bases, 10 bases remained unmatched. The CDR3 sequence is 16 residues long. Here immunoSEQ multiplex PCR was the method, and the copy in TCRdb shows in-frame clones only, minus some. The data contain hundreds of thousands of clones, around 90% of them singletons. The treatment here: about 20 received Ad26.COV2.S at low or high dose, single or two shots; about 5 received placebo; per-sample allocation not given. The investigators took samples on day 63 after the first vaccine or placebo injection.

This receptor was obtained from a person between 18 and 65 years old who received the Ad26.COV2.S COVID-19 vaccine or a placebo. The sample consisted of peripheral blood, taken in a trial of Ad26.COV2.S vaccine versus placebo. The chain employs TRBV5-1 and TRBJ2-5; 11 bases match TRBD1. The CDR3 nucleotides read TGCGCCAGCAGCCGAGAAGGGACAGGGGGTGGGGAGACCCAGTACTTC. Its protein product is CASSREGTGGGETQYF.